The 32 T cell receptor beta chains listed next were all sequenced from one sample in a study of radiotherapy plus CTLA-4 blockade in lung cancer. Profiled with immunoSEQ multiplex PCR; TCRdb holds only in-frame clones, not every one. The table includes more than 90,000 clones, around 90% detected once. Sequenced here: peripheral blood, sampled from a patient treated with radiotherapy plus ipilimumab. The receptor source for this set is a human donor with non-small cell lung cancer that progressed on radiotherapy plus ipilimumab.

The chain combines TRBV18 with TRBJ2-7; 9 nucleotides agree with TRBD1. The CDR3 contains 13 residues. Germline V gene data show CDR1 as KGHSH and CDR2 as LQKENI. J lost 6 bases, V lost 5 bases, and 5 bases had no gene match. For the CDR3, the DNA is TGTGCCAGCTCAGCGGTACAGGGGGCCGAGCAGTACTTC. It specifies CASSAVQGAEQYF. Combining the CDR3 with reference TRBV18 and TRBJ2-7 gives the whole variable domain NAGVMQNPRHLVRRRGQEARLRCSPMKGHSHVYWYRQLPEEGLKFMVYLQKENIIDESGMPKERFSAEFPKEGPSILRIQQVVRGDSAAYFCASSAVQGAEQYFGPGTRLTVT.

The chain is built from TRBV29-1 and TRBJ2-1; 8 nucleotides match TRBD2. Germline trimming cut 6 bases from V and 0 bases from J; bases unmatched to any gene: 7. This CDR3 comprises 15 residues. Per germline, CDR1 SQVTM and CDR2 ANQGSEA. CDR3 DNA sequence: TGCAGCGTCAGACCAGCGGGGGACTCCTACAATGAGCAGTTCTTC. Its translation is CSVRPAGDSYNEQFF.

V and J are TRBV9 and TRBJ2-7; D tentatively fits TRBD1 or TRBD2 (5 bases each). The germline CDR1 and CDR2 sequences are SGDLS and YYNGEE. CDR3 length: 15 amino acids. The ends were cut back, 3 bases at V and 1 base at J, with 14 bases in the middle. The CDR3 region has the DNA TGTGCCAGCAGCGGAGGGGTGGGGTTATCCTACGAGCAGTACTTC. Translation: CASSGGVGLSYEQYF.

The V and J genes are TRBV30 and TRBJ1-1; a possible D gene is TRBD1 (5 bases). This CDR3 contains 13 residues. Per germline, CDR1 GTSNPN and CDR2 SVGIG (reference sequence). V lost 3 bases and J lost 6, with 14 bases in between. The CDR3 loop is CAWSSTGTAEAFF. As DNA, the CDR3 is TGTGCCTGGAGCTCCACCGGGACGGCTGAAGCTTTCTTT.

The chain links TRBV19 to TRBJ2-1, with 8 bases lining up with TRBD2. This CDR3 contains 17 residues. With 4 bases clipped from V and 0 bases from J, the junction kept 8 bases outside the gene matches. CDR1 is LNHDA and CDR2 is SQIVND in the germline V gene (reference sequence). The chain's CDR3 is CASSTLVAGSSYNEQFF. The CDR3, as DNA: TGTGCCAGTAGTACCCTGGTAGCGGGGAGCTCCTACAATGAGCAGTTCTTC.

The J gene is TRBJ1-3, the V gene TRBV5-4; weak D call: TRBD1 (6 bases). From germline, CDR1 is SGHNT and CDR2 YYREEE (reference sequence). With 4 bases removed from V and 0 bases from J, the gap between germline ends came to 8 bases. CDR3 size: 14 residues. CDR3: CASSPDSSGNTIYF. CDR3 coding DNA: TGTGCCAGCAGCCCGGACAGCTCTGGAAACACCATATATTTT. Variable domain in full (rest from reference TRBV5-4 and TRBJ1-3): ETGVTQSPTHLIKTRGQQVTLRCSSQSGHNTVSWYQQALGQGPQFIFQYYREEENGRGNFPPRFSGLQFPNYSSELNVNALELDDSALYLCASSPDSSGNTIYFGEGSWLTVV.

J is TRBJ1-4 and V is TRBV5-1; D is uncertain. CDR1 SGHRS and CDR2 YFSETQ come from the germline V gene. This CDR3 is 16 amino acids long. Trimming cost V 0 bases and J 0 bases, with 9 bases left between them. As DNA, the CDR3 is TGCGCCAGCAGCTTGGGAAGCAGCACAACTAATGAAAAACTGTTTTTT. Encoded protein: CASSLGSSTTNEKLFF.

This clone was seen just once. The V and J genes are TRBV5-1 and TRBJ2-5; D may be TRBD2 (5 bases). The last part of the DNA fits TRBJ2-7 better; the J call may be wrong. The germline V gene encodes CDR1 SGHRS and CDR2 YFSETQ. The CDR3 runs to 13 residues. The CDR3 DNA is TGCGCCAGCAGCCCCGGGGAGTTATACGAGCAGTACTTC. Translating gives CASSPGELYEQYF.

The rearrangement uses TRBV9 and TRBJ2-5; 9 bases are shared with TRBD1. Germline lookup yields CDR1 SGDLS and CDR2 YYNGEE. V gave up 4 bases and J gave up 4 bases; unmatched junction bases: 5. The CDR3 sequence is 14 residues long. As DNA, the CDR3 is TGTGCCAGCAGCTCGATGACAGGGGGAGAGACCCAGTACTTC. This codes for CASSSMTGGETQYF.

This sequence joins TRBV4-1 and TRBJ2-7; 9 positions agree with TRBD1. CDR3 size: 15 residues. J lost 5 bases, V lost 5 bases, and 10 bases had no gene match. Germline loops: CDR1 MGHRA, CDR2 YSYEKL. CDR3 region: CASSKTGTGFDEQYF. The CDR3, as DNA: TGCGCCAGCAGCAAAACCGGGACAGGGTTTGACGAGCAGTACTTC.

This sequence joins TRBV4-2 and TRBJ1-5; D possibly corresponds to TRBD1 (6 bases). Trimming removed 4 bases from V and 1 base from J, with 23 bases in between. In germline, CDR1 is LGHNA, CDR2 YNFKEQ. The length of the CDR3 is 19 residues. The CDR3 nucleotides read TGTGCCAGCAGCCCCGTCCCGGGGGGGCCGAGGGGGAGCAATCAGCCCCAGCATTTT. Translating it yields CASSPVPGGPRGSNQPQHF.

This clone is a singleton in its sample. The chain recombines TRBV5-4 with TRBJ1-1; the D is unclear. Germline lookup yields CDR1 SGHNT and CDR2 YYREEE (reference sequence). This CDR3 has 17 amino acids. V lost 4 bases, J lost 0 bases, and 19 bases lay in between. CDR3 coding DNA: TGTGCCAGCAGCCCCAAAGGTAGGAGGGCTATGAACACTGAAGCTTTCTTT. Amino acids: CASSPKGRRAMNTEAFF.

The chain has TRBV7-2 and TRBJ2-3; D ambiguous. V dropped 6 bases and J dropped 0 bases, with 10 bases sitting between them. The CDR3 contains 14 residues. CDR1 and CDR2 from the germline V gene are SGHTA and FQGNSA. The CDR3 DNA follows: TGTGCCAGCAGTCGCCCCGGGAGCACAGATACGCAGTATTTT. Amino acids: CASSRPGSTDTQYF.

The chain employs TRBV19 and TRBJ1-2; possibly TRBD1 for D (5 bases). V was cut by 3 bases and J by 4 bases, with 9 bases left in between. Germline loops: CDR1 LNHDA, CDR2 SQIVND (reference sequence). The CDR3 is made up of 13 amino acids. The DNA for the CDR3 is TGTGCCAGTAGTATGGGGGAACTCTATGGCTACACCTTC. Residues: CASSMGELYGYTF.

The sample holds one count of this clone. This chain connects TRBV19 to TRBJ2-3; 13 positions match TRBD2. V lost 11 bases to trimming and J lost 2 bases; unmatched junction nucleotides: 4. This CDR3 comprises 14 residues. Germline V gene data show CDR1 as LNHDA and CDR2 as SQIVND (reference sequence). The CDR3 region is CASGTSGTTDTQYF. DNA for the CDR3: TGTGCCTCGGGGACTAGCGGGACCACAGATACGCAGTATTTT.

The V and J genes are TRBV9 and TRBJ2-3; D tentatively reads TRBD1 or TRBD2 (5 bases each). The CDR3 is 14 residues long. V was trimmed by 2 bases and J by 6 bases, leaving 13 bases between them. Germline CDR1 reads SGDLS; CDR2 reads YYNGEE. The CDR3 region is CASSVGVGRDTQYF. As DNA, the CDR3 is TGTGCCAGCAGCGTGGGGGTCGGGCGGGATACGCAGTATTTT.

The chain uses TRBV27 and TRBJ2-1; 8 positions agree with TRBD2. The V segment lost 5 bases and the J segment 0 bases; nucleotides outside the gene matches: 12. The CDR3 has 18 residues. Per germline, CDR1 MNHEY and CDR2 SMNVEV (reference sequence). CDR3 loop: CASSALAGKGSSYNEQFF. The CDR3 region has the DNA TGTGCCAGCAGTGCGTTAGCGGGAAAGGGGAGCTCCTACAATGAGCAGTTCTTC.

The chain combines TRBV5-1 with TRBJ2-1; the D gene is possibly TRBD2 (5 bases). V lost 0 bases and J 3 bases, leaving 7 bases between the germline ends. This CDR3 spans 14 amino acids. CDR1 and CDR2 (germline): SGHRS, YFSETQ. CDR3 in DNA: TGCGCCAGCAGCTTGGACGGGGACTACAATGAGCAGTTCTTC. This sequence encodes CASSLDGDYNEQFF.

The gene calls are TRBV7-9 and TRBJ2-1, with 12 positions matching TRBD2. Losses at the gene ends were 5 bases for V and 3 bases for J; bases not matched to a gene: 5. Germline V gene lookup returns CDR1 SEHNR and CDR2 FQNEAQ (reference sequence). The CDR3 is 16 amino acids. The CDR3, as DNA: TGTGCCAGCAGCCTGGGACTAGCGGGCGGCTACAATGAGCAGTTCTTC. Its protein is CASSLGLAGGYNEQFF. Looking up the rest from reference TRBV7-9 and TRBJ2-1 gives the full variable domain: DTGVSQNPRHKITKRGQNVTFRCDPISEHNRLYWYRQTLGQGPEFLTYFQNEAQLEKSRLLSDRFSAERPKGSFSTLEIQRTEQGDSAMYLCASSLGLAGGYNEQFFGPGTRLTVL.

The CDR3 DNA reads as TGTGCCAGCAGTGAAACCCCGACCGCTAACTATGGCTACACCTTC. Translating gives CASSETPTANYGYTF. The gene calls are TRBV6-1 and TRBJ1-2; D ambiguous. Germline values: CDR1 MNHNS, CDR2 SASEGT. CDR3 length equals 15 residues. Trimming pared 2 bases from V and 0 bases from J, leaving 10 bases between.

The V and J genes are TRBV6-5 and TRBJ2-5, with TRBD2 matching over 10 bases. The CDR3 covers 15 residues. Trimming cost V 0 bases and J 4 bases; bases outside gene matches: 2. CDR1 is MNHEY, CDR2 SVGAGI, per germline. CDR3 nucleotides: TGTGCCAGCAGTTACTCACTAGCGGGACTAGAGACCCAGTACTTC. It translates to CASSYSLAGLETQYF.

The V call is TRBV27, the J call TRBJ1-1; D is possibly TRBD1 (5 bases). CDR1 and CDR2 from the germline V gene are MNHEY and SMNVEV (reference sequence). V was clipped by 7 bases and J by 1 base, with 16 bases between them. This CDR3 has 15 residues. The chain's CDR3 is CASTPWAGQNTEAFF. The DNA for the CDR3 is TGTGCCAGCACCCCTTGGGCAGGACAGAACACTGAAGCTTTCTTT.

The genes are TRBV5-1 and TRBJ1-2; 8 nucleotides agree with TRBD1. The germline gives CDR1 SGHRS, CDR2 YFSETQ. Unmatched junction bases numbered 11, after V lost 6 bases and J lost 4 bases. CDR3 length equals 15 residues. The CDR3 protein is CASNPQTGVAYGYTF. The CDR3 DNA reads TGCGCCAGCAACCCGCAGACAGGGGTGGCCTATGGCTACACCTTC.

The chain couples TRBV30 to TRBJ2-2; D could derive from TRBD1 or TRBD2 (5 bases each). Deletions cut 3 bases from V and 10 bases from J, with 15 bases between. Looked up from germline, CDR1 is GTSNPN and CDR2 is SVGIG (reference sequence). The CDR3 totals 13 residues. In DNA, the CDR3 is TGTGCCTGGAGCCGGGGTGAGGGGAAGGAGCTGTTTTTT. It translates to CAWSRGEGKELFF.

CDR3 DNA: TGCGCCAGCAGCTCCGGCCGGCGGGAACCCTCGAACATTCAGTACTTC. Its protein product is CASSSGRREPSNIQYF. V gene TRBV5-1 combines with J gene TRBJ2-4, with a possible D match to TRBD2 (6 bases). Germline V gene lookup returns CDR1 SGHRS and CDR2 YFSETQ. V shed 3 bases and J shed 7 bases, with 20 bases lying between them. The CDR3 sequence is 16 residues long.

V gene TRBV5-1 combines with J gene TRBJ2-1; 12 nucleotides line up with TRBD2. The CDR3 sequence is 16 residues long. The germline V gene has CDR1 SGHRS and CDR2 YFSETQ. The junction had 4 bases not matched to a gene; V was cut back by 0 bases and J by 6 bases. The CDR3 nucleotides read TGCGCCAGCAGCTTGGCTCCGGGACTAGCGGGCAATGAGCAGTTCTTC. It translates to CASSLAPGLAGNEQFF.

The rearrangement joins TRBV19 to TRBJ2-1; possibly TRBD2 for D (5 bases). This CDR3 is 13 amino acids long. Per germline, CDR1 LNHDA and CDR2 SQIVND (reference sequence). V shed 4 bases and J shed 3 bases, with 7 bases lying between them. CDR3 sequence reads: CASSKDFYNEQFF. CDR3 in DNA: TGTGCCAGTAGTAAGGACTTCTACAATGAGCAGTTCTTC.

This clone was seen only once. The CDR3 protein is CATSRERGLEAFF. The DNA for the CDR3 is TGTGCCACCAGCAGAGAAAGGGGATTGGAGGCTTTCTTT. V and J are TRBV15 and TRBJ1-1, with D maybe TRBD1 (5 bases). V was shortened by 0 bases and J by 11 bases, with 13 bases between the two germline ends. The CDR3 consists of 13 residues. Germline V CDR1 and CDR2: LNHNV, YYDKDF (reference sequence).

The V call is TRBV2, the J call TRBJ1-2; D might be TRBD1 (6 bases). Looked up from germline, CDR1 is SNHLY and CDR2 is FYNNEI. The CDR3 has 14 residues. Trimming took off 8 bases at V and 6 bases at J, with 19 bases between the two ends. CDR3 nucleotides: TGTGCCAGCCAAATAGAGACAGGCCCCCATGGCTACACCTTC. This sequence encodes CASQIETGPHGYTF.

The gene calls are TRBV7-8 and TRBJ1-5, with 12 bases aligning to TRBD1. With 1 base clipped from V and 7 bases from J, the junction kept 5 bases outside the gene matches. Per germline, CDR1 SGHVS and CDR2 FQNEAQ. The CDR3 contains 16 residues. This CDR3 reads CASSLEGQGARQPQHF. DNA of the CDR3: TGTGCCAGCAGCTTAGAGGGACAGGGGGCGAGGCAGCCCCAGCATTTT.

V and J are TRBV27 and TRBJ2-2, with a weak D call TRBD2 (6 bases). The germline gives CDR1 MNHEY, CDR2 SMNVEV (reference sequence). V lost 6 bases and J lost 1, with 9 bases in between. The CDR3 runs 14 residues. The CDR3 nucleotides read TGTGCCAGCAGACTAGCTCAGAACACCGGGGAGCTGTTTTTT. This gives the protein CASRLAQNTGELFF.

The chain couples TRBV19 to TRBJ1-5, with 7 positions matching TRBD1. This CDR3 has 18 amino acids. With V trimmed by 2 bases and J by 0 bases, 10 bases remained unmatched. In germline, CDR1 is LNHDA, CDR2 SQIVND (reference sequence). The CDR3 reads CASSIQVQGVVSNQPQHF. As DNA, the CDR3 is TGTGCCAGTAGTATACAAGTCCAGGGGGTGGTTAGCAATCAGCCCCAGCATTTT. Variable domain in full (rest from reference TRBV19 and TRBJ1-5): DGGITQSPKYLFRKEGQNVTLSCEQNLNHDAMYWYRQDPGQGLRLIYYSQIVNDFQKGDIAEGYSVSREKKESFPLTVTSAQKNPTAFYLCASSIQVQGVVSNQPQHFGDGTRLSIL.